A selection of T cell receptor beta chains follows, all from one sample in a study of vaccination effects on CD4 cells after COVID-19. Clones were sequenced by immunoSEQ multiplex PCR, and TCRdb holds only the in-frame ones, with some missing. The profile covers 70,000 to 95,000 clones, with approximately 74% appearing a single time and roughly 1.7% taken by the ten largest. These TCRs' antigens remain unknown. The sample here was CD4+ T cells from PBMCs cultured with HCoV-229E spike peptides, taken before COVID-19 vaccination. These receptors were collected from a human donor who received a COVID-19 vaccine. Each CDR3 is given with its conserved first and last residue. The order of the fields is J gene, V gene, D gene, clone size, CDR3 DNA, CDR3 protein. A D gene is named only where the DNA matches it firmly. A row's size may be missing; if present it is once, few, many or a size class.

J: TRBJ2-1
V: TRBV7-7
D: NA
size: NA
DNA: TGTGCCAGCAGCTTGCTGGGAGACAATGAGCAGTTCTTC
CDR3: CASSLLGDNEQFF

J: TRBJ2-1
V: TRBV24-1
D: TRBD1
size: NA
DNA: TGTGCCACCAGTGACCCGGGACAGGGCTACAATGAGCAGTTCTTC
CDR3: CATSDPGQGYNEQFF

J: TRBJ2-2
V: TRBV5-1
D: NA
size: few
DNA: TGCGCCAGCAGCTCGCACCGGCTAGCGAACACCGGGGAGCTGTTTTTT
CDR3: CASSSHRLANTGELFF

J: TRBJ2-1
V: TRBV6-6
D: NA
size: NA
DNA: TGTGCCAGCAGTTACGGCACGGTGGAGTGGGGAAATGAGCAGTTCTTC
CDR3: CASSYGTVEWGNEQFF

J: TRBJ1-4
V: TRBV5-6
D: NA
size: NA
DNA: TGTGCCAGCAGCTTGGTAGGGCAGGGTGGTGAAAAACTGTTTTTT
CDR3: CASSLVGQGGEKLFF

J: TRBJ2-3
V: TRBV5-1
D: NA
size: NA
DNA: TGCGCCAGCAGCTTGGGAACAGGCACAGATACGCAGTATTTT
CDR3: CASSLGTGTDTQYF

J: TRBJ2-3
V: TRBV29-1
D: TRBD1
size: NA
DNA: TGCAGCGTTGAGGGACAGGGGACAGATACGCAGTATTTT
CDR3: CSVEGQGTDTQYF

J: TRBJ1-2
V: TRBV5-1
D: NA
size: NA
DNA: TGCGCCAGCAGCTTAAGTTCTAACTATGGCTACACCTTC
CDR3: CASSLSSNYGYTF

J: TRBJ1-1
V: TRBV29-1
D: NA
size: NA
DNA: TGCAGCGCCAAACTTTCGGGGCTAGCCCTCGGGGCTTTCTTT
CDR3: CSAKLSGLALGAFF

J: TRBJ1-2
V: TRBV28
D: TRBD1
size: NA
DNA: TGTGCCAGCAGTTCGTCTCAGGGGGGGCAGGGCTATGGCTACACCTTC
CDR3: CASSSSQGGQGYGYTF

J: TRBJ2-1
V: TRBV6-5
D: TRBD1
size: NA
DNA: TGTGCCAGCAGTTACGGGACAGGGGCCAATGAGCAGTTCTTC
CDR3: CASSYGTGANEQFF

J: TRBJ1-5
V: TRBV6-2/TRBV6-3
D: NA
size: NA
DNA: TGTGCCAGCAGTTACTCGACCGGGCTCAATCAGCCCCAGCATTTT
CDR3: CASSYSTGLNQPQHF

J: TRBJ1-6
V: TRBV5-6
D: NA
size: NA
DNA: TGTGCCAGCAGCTTTTTCGGGGATAGTCCACCCCTCCACTTT
CDR3: CASSFFGDSPPLHF

J: TRBJ1-4
V: TRBV5-4
D: NA
size: NA
DNA: TGTGCCAGCAGCCTGGGACTTAATGAAAAACTGTTTTTT
CDR3: CASSLGLNEKLFF

J: TRBJ2-4
V: TRBV4-1
D: NA
size: few
DNA: TGCGCCAGCAGCCAAGTGGGGGTGAACATTCAGTACTTC
CDR3: CASSQVGVNIQYF

J: TRBJ1-2
V: TRBV2
D: NA
size: NA
DNA: TGTGCCAGCAGTGCTTACAGGGCGGATGGCTACACCTTC
CDR3: CASSAYRADGYTF

J: TRBJ1-4
V: TRBV28
D: TRBD1
size: NA
DNA: TGTGCCAGCAGTTTAGGGACAGGGGGTGGTGAAAAACTGTTTTTT
CDR3: CASSLGTGGGEKLFF

J: TRBJ1-1
V: TRBV10-3
D: NA
size: NA
DNA: TGTGCCATCAGTGATTCCCAGGACACTGAAGCTTTCTTT
CDR3: CAISDSQDTEAFF

J: TRBJ1-1
V: TRBV10-3
D: TRBD1
size: NA
DNA: TGTGCCATCAGTGGGGCTCAGGGGGCCTCGAACACTGAAGCTTTCTTT
CDR3: CAISGAQGASNTEAFF

J: TRBJ1-6
V: TRBV3-1/TRBV3-2
D: NA
size: NA
DNA: TGTGCCAGCAGCCAAGCCCTTATCCGAGCACCCCTCCACTTT
CDR3: CASSQALIRAPLHF

J: TRBJ2-5
V: TRBV24-1
D: TRBD2
size: NA
DNA: TGTGCCACCAGTGATTATGCCAGGGAGGGCACAGAGACCCAGTACTTC
CDR3: CATSDYAREGTETQYF

J: TRBJ2-3
V: TRBV18
D: TRBD2
size: NA
DNA: TGTGCCAGCTCACCAAGGGTAGCGGGGGGCCCAACCACAGATACGCAGTATTTT
CDR3: CASSPRVAGGPTTDTQYF

J: TRBJ1-1
V: TRBV10-3
D: TRBD1
size: few
DNA: TGTGCCATCAATTCAGGGGGATCGAACACTGAAGCTTTCTTT
CDR3: CAINSGGSNTEAFF

J: TRBJ1-2
V: TRBV6-5
D: NA
size: NA
DNA: TGTGCCAGCAGGGGGGGAGTTAGGTATGGCTACACCTTC
CDR3: CASRGGVRYGYTF

J: TRBJ1-3
V: TRBV2
D: NA
size: once
DNA: TGTGCCAGCAGTGAAATCAGGGACACTGGAAACACCATATATTTT
CDR3: CASSEIRDTGNTIYF

J: TRBJ2-2
V: TRBV18
D: NA
size: NA
DNA: TGTGCCAGCTCACCAGAGCAGGGAAAAGTCGGGGAGCTGTTTTTT
CDR3: CASSPEQGKVGELFF

J: TRBJ1-3
V: TRBV5-8
D: NA
size: NA
DNA: TGTGCCAGCAGCTCAGGGTACTCTGGAAACACCATATATTTT
CDR3: CASSSGYSGNTIYF

J: TRBJ2-3
V: TRBV5-1
D: NA
size: NA
DNA: TGCGCCAGCAGCTTTAGCGGCACAGATACGCAGTATTTT
CDR3: CASSFSGTDTQYF

J: TRBJ2-3
V: TRBV11-2
D: TRBD2
size: NA
DNA: TGTGCCAGCAGCCCCCGGTTAGCGGGTTCGGGCACAGATACGCAGTATTTT
CDR3: CASSPRLAGSGTDTQYF

J: TRBJ2-5
V: TRBV11-2
D: NA
size: NA
DNA: TGTGCCAGCAGCTTAGCCCAAGAGACCCAGTACTTC
CDR3: CASSLAQETQYF

J: TRBJ1-1
V: TRBV29-1
D: NA
size: once
DNA: TGCAGCGTTCCGGACACGGGGACTGAAGCTTTCTTT
CDR3: CSVPDTGTEAFF

J: TRBJ2-3
V: TRBV7-2
D: TRBD2
size: once
DNA: TGTGCCAGCAGCTTAGGACTAGCAGGAGATACGCAGTATTTT
CDR3: CASSLGLAGDTQYF

J: TRBJ2-1
V: TRBV11-2
D: TRBD2
size: NA
DNA: TGTGCCAGCAGCTTAAGGACTAGCGGGGGGATTCGATCCTACAATGAGCAGTTCTTC
CDR3: CASSLRTSGGIRSYNEQFF

J: TRBJ2-1
V: TRBV5-1
D: NA
size: once
DNA: TGCGCCAGCAGCTTGGGGGGGAGCTCCTACAATGAGCAGTTCTTC
CDR3: CASSLGGSSYNEQFF

J: TRBJ2-2
V: TRBV7-3
D: NA
size: few
DNA: TGTGCCAGCAGCTCGAGGGGGGCCGGGGAGCTGTTTTTT
CDR3: CASSSRGAGELFF

J: TRBJ1-5
V: TRBV7-9
D: NA
size: NA
DNA: TGTGCCAGCAGCCCTTCCGAAAGCCCTAATCAGCCCCAGCATTTT
CDR3: CASSPSESPNQPQHF

J: TRBJ2-5
V: TRBV7-3
D: NA
size: NA
DNA: TGTGCCAGCTCGATCTACTCGGAGCGCCAAGAGACCCAGTACTTC
CDR3: CASSIYSERQETQYF

J: TRBJ1-1
V: TRBV5-6
D: NA
size: NA
DNA: TGTGCCAGCAGCCGACCCTACAGGGACACTGAAGCTTTCTTT
CDR3: CASSRPYRDTEAFF

J: TRBJ1-2
V: TRBV5-1
D: TRBD1
size: NA
DNA: TGCGCCAGCAGCCCGGGACAGGCGGGCTATGGCTACACCTTC
CDR3: CASSPGQAGYGYTF

J: TRBJ2-5
V: TRBV7-2
D: TRBD2
size: NA
DNA: TGTGCCAGCAGCTTTTCTAGCGGGGGGGCCAGAGAGACCCAGTACTTC
CDR3: CASSFSSGGARETQYF

J: TRBJ1-5
V: TRBV10-2
D: NA
size: NA
DNA: TGCGCCAGCACCTCCTTGGGGCCTCAGCCCCAGCATTTT
CDR3: CASTSLGPQPQHF

J: TRBJ1-3
V: TRBV6-5
D: NA
size: NA
DNA: TGTGCCAGCAGTTACGGGGGTTCTAGCTCTGGAAACACCATATATTTT
CDR3: CASSYGGSSSGNTIYF

J: TRBJ1-1
V: TRBV13
D: NA
size: few
DNA: TGTGCCAGCAGCTTATTCGCAGGGGCGGATACTGAAGCTTTCTTT
CDR3: CASSLFAGADTEAFF

J: TRBJ2-5
V: TRBV9
D: NA
size: once
DNA: TGTGCCAGCAGCGTAGCGCCCTCGGGTCCACCCTGGGGGACCCAGTACTTC
CDR3: CASSVAPSGPPWGTQYF

J: TRBJ1-4
V: TRBV29-1
D: TRBD1
size: NA
DNA: TGCAGCGTTTCGTCCCCCGGGACAGGGGGCGGGGGTGAAAAACTGTTTTTT
CDR3: CSVSSPGTGGGGEKLFF